These T cell receptor beta chains were read from a single sample in a study of blood T cell repertoires in COVID-19. Generated by immunoSEQ multiplex PCR, the TCRdb table keeps only in-frame clones and is missing some. The data contain tens of thousands of clones, around 90% of them seen just once; the ten biggest clones take up roughly 8.3%. The sample taken for sequencing was peripheral blood. Receptor source: a woman in her 70s with acute or convalescent COVID-19. Both conserved end residues are part of each CDR3. The order of the fields is V gene, J gene, clone size, D gene, CDR3 DNA, CDR3 protein. The D gene is left open where the match is weak. Size values are once, few and many counts, or a class for expanded clones, and some rows have none.

V: TRBV28; J: TRBJ1-4; size: NA; D: NA; DNA: TGTGCCAGCAGTTTACGGTGGGGGCGAGCTGAAAAACTGTTTTTT; CDR3: CASSLRWGRAEKLFF
V: TRBV29-1; J: TRBJ2-7; size: NA; D: TRBD2; DNA: TGCAGCGTACGGATGCGGGGGGCGGGATACGAGCAGTACTTC; CDR3: CSVRMRGAGYEQYF
V: TRBV30; J: TRBJ2-3; size: few; D: NA; DNA: TGTGCCTGGAGTAGGAGGGAGGCAGATACGCAGTATTTT; CDR3: CAWSRREADTQYF
V: TRBV9; J: TRBJ2-2; size: NA; D: NA; DNA: TGTGCCAGCAGCGTACCGGACAGGCGGGAAAACACCGGGGAGCTGTTTTTT; CDR3: CASSVPDRRENTGELFF
V: TRBV19; J: TRBJ1-6; size: NA; D: NA; DNA: TGTGCCAGTATCGAAGGCGGGACCTATAATTCACCCCTCCACTTT; CDR3: CASIEGGTYNSPLHF
V: TRBV28; J: TRBJ2-1; size: NA; D: NA; DNA: TGTGCCAGCAGTTTGAGGTACAATGAGCAGTTCTTC; CDR3: CASSLRYNEQFF
V: TRBV7-2; J: TRBJ1-2; size: few; D: NA; DNA: TGTGCCAGCAGCTTTGGGCCCAGTGGCCGGATGTACACCTTC; CDR3: CASSFGPSGRMYTF
V: TRBV30; J: TRBJ1-5; size: NA; D: NA; DNA: TGTGCCTGGAGGGGGGCAAAAAAAAATCAGCCCCAGCATTTT; CDR3: CAWRGAKKNQPQHF
V: TRBV30; J: TRBJ2-7; size: NA; D: NA; DNA: TGTGCCTGGAGTGTATTCCTGGGCAGGAACAGGTCCTACGAGCAGTACTTC; CDR3: CAWSVFLGRNRSYEQYF
V: TRBV6-5; J: TRBJ2-7; size: NA; D: NA; DNA: TGTGCCAGCAGTTACTCCCTAGGACAGATCTACGAGCAGTACTTC; CDR3: CASSYSLGQIYEQYF
V: TRBV28; J: TRBJ2-1; size: NA; D: TRBD2; DNA: TGTGCCAGCTCGGGACTAGCGGAAATAAGCTCCTACAATGAGCAGTTCTTC; CDR3: CASSGLAEISSYNEQFF
V: TRBV30; J: TRBJ1-5; size: NA; D: NA; DNA: TGTGCCTGGAGTGTACAGGGCAATCAGCCCCAGCATTTT; CDR3: CAWSVQGNQPQHF
V: TRBV3-1/TRBV3-2; J: TRBJ2-5; size: once; D: TRBD1; DNA: TGTGCCAGCAGCCAAGGTGTGGCAGGGGGCATAAGGGAGACCCAGTACTTC; CDR3: CASSQGVAGGIRETQYF
V: TRBV5-1; J: TRBJ1-1; size: NA; D: NA; DNA: TGCGCCAGCAGCTCACAGGGTAGGGATTACACTGAAGCTTTCTTT; CDR3: CASSSQGRDYTEAFF
V: TRBV18; J: TRBJ2-3; size: NA; D: TRBD2; DNA: TGTGCCAGCTCACCCCAATGGAAAGCGGGAGGGGCAGATACGCAGTATTTT; CDR3: CASSPQWKAGGADTQYF
V: TRBV2; J: TRBJ1-1; size: NA; D: TRBD1; DNA: TGTGCCAGCAGTGAAGGCGAGACAGGGGGCGCCAGGAACACTGAAGCTTTCTTT; CDR3: CASSEGETGGARNTEAFF
V: TRBV11-2; J: TRBJ2-1; size: NA; D: TRBD2; DNA: TGTGCCAGCAGCTACCGGGAGGGGCAGTTCTTC; CDR3: CASSYREGQFF
V: TRBV28; J: TRBJ2-3; size: NA; D: NA; DNA: TGTGCGGGGAGGACGGGTACAGATACGCAGTATTTT; CDR3: CAGRTGTDTQYF
V: TRBV5-1; J: TRBJ1-4; size: NA; D: NA; DNA: TGCGCCAGCAGCTTACGGTTTCCCCAGACAGGCACTAATGAAAAACTGTTTTTT; CDR3: CASSLRFPQTGTNEKLFF
V: TRBV5-1; J: TRBJ2-3; size: NA; D: NA; DNA: TGCGCCAGCAGCCCAGGACGGACACCTAGCACAGATACGCAGTATTTT; CDR3: CASSPGRTPSTDTQYF
V: TRBV6-1; J: TRBJ2-1; size: NA; D: NA; DNA: TGTGCCAGCAGTGATACAGACAGGATCTACAATGAGCAGTTCTTC; CDR3: CASSDTDRIYNEQFF
V: TRBV7-3; J: TRBJ1-1; size: NA; D: NA; DNA: TGTGCCAGCAGCTCCCAGACAGGGAACACTGAAGCTTTCTTT; CDR3: CASSSQTGNTEAFF
V: TRBV5-4; J: TRBJ2-2; size: NA; D: NA; DNA: TGTGCCAGCAGGGGAACAGGGACGAACACCGGGGAGCTGTTTTTT; CDR3: CASRGTGTNTGELFF
V: TRBV2; J: TRBJ1-2; size: NA; D: NA; DNA: TGTGCCAGCACTGAGCACCGCGGGGGCTACACCTTC; CDR3: CASTEHRGGYTF
V: TRBV13; J: TRBJ1-4; size: NA; D: NA; DNA: TGTGCCAGCAGCTTAGGAGGGGTGGGTGAAAAACTGTTTTTT; CDR3: CASSLGGVGEKLFF
V: TRBV18; J: TRBJ1-1; size: NA; D: NA; DNA: TGTGCCAGCTCACCCGGGACTCCCAACACTGAAGCTTTCTTT; CDR3: CASSPGTPNTEAFF
V: TRBV4-1; J: TRBJ2-5; size: NA; D: NA; DNA: TGCGCCAGCAGCCACACGGACAACCAAGAGACCCAGTACTTC; CDR3: CASSHTDNQETQYF
V: TRBV27; J: TRBJ1-4; size: NA; D: TRBD1; DNA: TGTGCCAGCAGACCCACGTGGACAGGGGATAATGAAAAACTGTTTTTT; CDR3: CASRPTWTGDNEKLFF
V: TRBV11-1; J: TRBJ2-5; size: once; D: TRBD1; DNA: TGTGCCAGCAGCCCCAGGGACAGGGGGCCAGAGACCCAGTACTTC; CDR3: CASSPRDRGPETQYF
V: TRBV7-8; J: TRBJ1-6; size: NA; D: TRBD1; DNA: TGTGCCAGCAGCTTCACCGTCGGACAGGGTAATTCACCCCTCCACTTT; CDR3: CASSFTVGQGNSPLHF
V: TRBV30; J: TRBJ1-3; size: NA; D: NA; DNA: TGTGCCTGGAATGAGGGGGGGGACACCATATATTTT; CDR3: CAWNEGGDTIYF
V: TRBV2; J: TRBJ1-1; size: NA; D: TRBD1; DNA: TGTGCCAGCAGTTCTGGACAGGGAGGGAACACTGAAGCTTTCTTT; CDR3: CASSSGQGGNTEAFF
V: TRBV6-1; J: TRBJ1-1; size: NA; D: NA; DNA: TGTGCCAGCAGTGAAGAAGGGGGTACGAACACTGAAGCTTTCTTT; CDR3: CASSEEGGTNTEAFF
V: TRBV5-1; J: TRBJ1-1; size: NA; D: NA; DNA: TGCGCCAGCAGCTTGGTATTGGGCGGTAGCGCTGAAGCTTTCTTT; CDR3: CASSLVLGGSAEAFF
V: TRBV7-9; J: TRBJ2-5; size: NA; D: NA; DNA: TGTGCCAGCAGCCTAACCCGGACAGTAAGGGAAGAGACCCAGTACTTC; CDR3: CASSLTRTVREETQYF
V: TRBV4-2; J: TRBJ1-1; size: NA; D: NA; DNA: TGTGCCAGCAGCCAAGGCCGGACAGCTCCGAACACTGAAGCTTTCTTT; CDR3: CASSQGRTAPNTEAFF
V: TRBV29-1; J: TRBJ1-2; size: NA; D: TRBD1; DNA: TGCAGCGTTGATCTTCAGGGACAGGGAAACTATGGCTACACCTTC; CDR3: CSVDLQGQGNYGYTF
V: TRBV7-3; J: TRBJ2-3; size: NA; D: NA; DNA: TGTGCCAGCAGCTTAGGGGGGACCCGAACAGATACGCAGTATTTT; CDR3: CASSLGGTRTDTQYF
V: TRBV27; J: TRBJ2-7; size: few; D: TRBD1; DNA: TGTGCCAGCACCAGAACGGACAGGGGCGAGCAGTACTTC; CDR3: CASTRTDRGEQYF
V: TRBV29-1; J: TRBJ1-2; size: NA; D: TRBD1; DNA: TGCAGCGCCCCGAACGGACAGGGTGCTTTTGGCTACACCTTC; CDR3: CSAPNGQGAFGYTF
V: TRBV27; J: TRBJ2-4; size: NA; D: NA; DNA: TGTGCCAGCAGTTTGCAGGCAACCAAAAACATTCAGTACTTC; CDR3: CASSLQATKNIQYF
V: TRBV18; J: TRBJ2-7; size: NA; D: NA; DNA: TGTGCCAGCTCACCACCGAGTCTTCCAACCTACGAGCAGTACTTC; CDR3: CASSPPSLPTYEQYF
V: TRBV19; J: TRBJ1-5; size: NA; D: NA; DNA: TGTGCCAGTAGTATAGAAGACAGCACCAATCAGCCCCAGCATTTT; CDR3: CASSIEDSTNQPQHF
V: TRBV29-1; J: TRBJ2-3; size: NA; D: NA; DNA: TGCAGCGTTGACAAGGGGGTGGGAACAGATACGCAGTATTTT; CDR3: CSVDKGVGTDTQYF
V: TRBV6-5; J: TRBJ1-1; size: NA; D: TRBD1; DNA: TGTGCCAGTACTGGACAGGGGGCTTGGAACACTGAAGCTTTCTTT; CDR3: CASTGQGAWNTEAFF
V: TRBV9; J: TRBJ2-6; size: NA; D: NA; DNA: TGTGCCAGCAGCGCCAATAGCATCTCTGGGGCCAACGTCCTGACTTTC; CDR3: CASSANSISGANVLTF
V: TRBV5-6; J: TRBJ1-1; size: NA; D: NA; DNA: TGTGCCAGCAGCTTCGGAGGTGAAGCTTTCTTT; CDR3: CASSFGGEAFF
V: TRBV29-1; J: TRBJ1-4; size: NA; D: NA; DNA: TGCAGCGTTGGGGCCGGGGGTGAAAAACTGTTTTTT; CDR3: CSVGAGGEKLFF
V: TRBV18; J: TRBJ1-5; size: NA; D: NA; DNA: TGTGCCAGCTCGCAGGATTTCAATCAGCCCCAGCATTTT; CDR3: CASSQDFNQPQHF
V: TRBV15; J: TRBJ1-5; size: NA; D: NA; DNA: TGTGCCACCAGCAGAGACGGGGACACGAGCAATCAGCCCCAGCATTTT; CDR3: CATSRDGDTSNQPQHF
V: TRBV3-1/TRBV3-2; J: TRBJ1-1; size: NA; D: TRBD1; DNA: TGTGCCAGCAGCCAGGACAGGGTCACTGAAGCTTTCTTT; CDR3: CASSQDRVTEAFF
V: TRBV6-6; J: TRBJ1-3; size: NA; D: TRBD1; DNA: TGTGCCAGCAGCCCCTCCGGACAGGGTCTAATATATTTT; CDR3: CASSPSGQGLIYF